Listed below are T cell receptor beta chains from one sample, sequenced in a study of Ad26.COV2.S vaccination and SARS-CoV-2 variants. The table came from immunoSEQ multiplex PCR; TCRdb's copy has only in-frame clones and leaves some out. The sample has about 390,000 clones, about nine tenths seen once. The source was peripheral blood, collected in a trial of Ad26.COV2.S vaccine versus placebo. The source is a person between 18 and 65 years old who received the Ad26.COV2.S COVID-19 vaccine or a placebo. The CDR3 runs from the conserved cysteine through the conserved F or W. The D gene is left open where the match is weak. Size tells how often a clone was seen (once, few, many) or the class of an expanded clone, and some rows leave it out.

clone size: .
CDR3 length: 16
J gene: TRBJ2-7
V gene: TRBV5-6
D gene: TRBD2
CDR3 DNA: TGTGCCAGCAGCACAGGGACTAGCGGGGCCCTGGGGTGGCAGTACTTC
CDR3 protein: CASSTGTSGALGWQYF

clone size: once
CDR3 length: 14
J gene: TRBJ2-3
V gene: TRBV4-3
D gene: .
CDR3 DNA: TGCGCCAGCAGCAAGCAGGGGGGGACAGATACGCAGTATTTT
CDR3 protein: CASSKQGGTDTQYF

clone size: .
CDR3 length: 15
J gene: TRBJ2-1
V gene: TRBV19
D gene: TRBD1
CDR3 DNA: TGTGCCAGTAGTGCCCGGACAGGGAACTACAATGAGCAGTTCTTC
CDR3 protein: CASSARTGNYNEQFF

clone size: .
CDR3 length: 15
J gene: TRBJ2-1
V gene: TRBV10-3
D gene: .
CDR3 DNA: TGTGCCTCCAAGGGTTGGGACACCCTATACAATGAGCAGTTCTTC
CDR3 protein: CASKGWDTLYNEQFF

clone size: .
CDR3 length: 13
J gene: TRBJ1-1
V gene: TRBV10-2
D gene: .
CDR3 DNA: TGCGCCAGCAGAATGGACCGGAACACTGAAGCTTTCTTT
CDR3 protein: CASRMDRNTEAFF

clone size: .
CDR3 length: 13
J gene: TRBJ1-2
V gene: TRBV12-3/TRBV12-4
D gene: TRBD1
CDR3 DNA: TGTGCCAGCAGCAGGGGACAGAACTATGGCTACACCTTC
CDR3 protein: CASSRGQNYGYTF

clone size: once
CDR3 length: 19
J gene: TRBJ2-2
V gene: TRBV7-2
D gene: TRBD1
CDR3 DNA: TGTGCCAGCAGCTTAACGGGGGCCCGGACAGGGCTGAACACCGGGGAGCTGTTTTTT
CDR3 protein: CASSLTGARTGLNTGELFF

clone size: once
CDR3 length: 14
J gene: TRBJ2-1
V gene: TRBV27
D gene: TRBD1
CDR3 DNA: TGTGCCAGCAGCCGCGAGGGGGCGGGCAATGAGCAGTTCTTC
CDR3 protein: CASSREGAGNEQFF

clone size: .
CDR3 length: 16
J gene: TRBJ2-3
V gene: TRBV9
D gene: TRBD2
CDR3 DNA: TGTGCCAGCAGCGAGGGACTAGCCAGGGGTGTAGATACGCAGTATTTT
CDR3 protein: CASSEGLARGVDTQYF

clone size: once
CDR3 length: 15
J gene: TRBJ2-3
V gene: TRBV5-4
D gene: TRBD2
CDR3 DNA: TGTGCCAGCAGGTTCAGCGGGGGGAGCACAGATACGCAGTATTTT
CDR3 protein: CASRFSGGSTDTQYF

clone size: .
CDR3 length: 14
J gene: TRBJ1-1
V gene: TRBV7-8
D gene: .
CDR3 DNA: TGTGCCAACAGCTTACAGGGTGCGAACACTGAAGCTTTCTTT
CDR3 protein: CANSLQGANTEAFF

clone size: .
CDR3 length: 14
J gene: TRBJ2-7
V gene: TRBV13
D gene: .
CDR3 DNA: TGTGCCATCCACCAAGGACGGGGGCCGACCGAGCAGTACTTC
CDR3 protein: CAIHQGRGPTEQYF

clone size: .
CDR3 length: 14
J gene: TRBJ2-7
V gene: TRBV5-5
D gene: TRBD1
CDR3 DNA: TGTGCCAGCAGTCACGACAGGGGACCCTACGAGCAGTACTTC
CDR3 protein: CASSHDRGPYEQYF

clone size: .
CDR3 length: 14
J gene: TRBJ1-2
V gene: TRBV4-3
D gene: TRBD1
CDR3 DNA: TGCGCCAGCAGCTGGCGACAGGGGACCTATGGCTACACCTTC
CDR3 protein: CASSWRQGTYGYTF

clone size: .
CDR3 length: 15
J gene: TRBJ1-1
V gene: TRBV6-5
D gene: .
CDR3 DNA: TGTGCCAGCAGTTACTCTCCGGGTCGTGGTACTGAAGCTTTCTTT
CDR3 protein: CASSYSPGRGTEAFF

clone size: .
CDR3 length: 15
J gene: TRBJ2-3
V gene: TRBV19
D gene: TRBD2
CDR3 DNA: TGTGCCAGTAGTCCTAGCGGGGGGGCAGGCGATACGCAGTATTTT
CDR3 protein: CASSPSGGAGDTQYF

clone size: .
CDR3 length: 12
J gene: TRBJ1-4
V gene: TRBV28
D gene: .
CDR3 DNA: TGTGCCAGCAGTAAACCTAATGAAAAACTGTTTTTT
CDR3 protein: CASSKPNEKLFF

clone size: .
CDR3 length: 12
J gene: TRBJ1-1
V gene: TRBV12-3/TRBV12-4
D gene: TRBD1
CDR3 DNA: TGTGCCAGCAGTCGGGGGACAGTTGAAGCTTTCTTT
CDR3 protein: CASSRGTVEAFF

clone size: .
CDR3 length: 15
J gene: TRBJ2-3
V gene: TRBV29-1
D gene: .
CDR3 DNA: TGCAGCGTTGCGGGGGCGAGGGGCGGTGGAGATACGCAGTATTTT
CDR3 protein: CSVAGARGGGDTQYF

clone size: .
CDR3 length: 14
J gene: TRBJ1-4
V gene: TRBV1
D gene: .
CDR3 DNA: TGCACCAGCAGCCGACAAGGGTATCGGGAAAAACTGTTTTTT
CDR3 protein: CTSSRQGYREKLFF

clone size: .
CDR3 length: 12
J gene: TRBJ1-1
V gene: TRBV12-3/TRBV12-4
D gene: .
CDR3 DNA: TGTGCCAGCAGTTTGGGGAACACTGAAGCTTTCTTT
CDR3 protein: CASSLGNTEAFF

clone size: .
CDR3 length: 14
J gene: TRBJ2-5
V gene: TRBV2
D gene: TRBD1
CDR3 DNA: TGTGCCAGCAGCCCCAGGGGGCTGGGGGAGACCCAGTACTTC
CDR3 protein: CASSPRGLGETQYF

clone size: once
CDR3 length: 14
J gene: TRBJ1-3
V gene: TRBV6-2/TRBV6-3
D gene: .
CDR3 DNA: TGTGCCAGCAGTTATCGCACCGGGGGAAACACCATATATTTT
CDR3 protein: CASSYRTGGNTIYF

clone size: .
CDR3 length: 15
J gene: TRBJ2-2
V gene: TRBV25-1
D gene: .
CDR3 DNA: TGTGCCAGCAGTGAATGGGGGAGAAGCACCGGGGAGCTGTTTTTT
CDR3 protein: CASSEWGRSTGELFF

clone size: .
CDR3 length: 12
J gene: TRBJ1-1
V gene: TRBV5-1
D gene: .
CDR3 DNA: TGCGCCAGCAGCTTGTTGGGCACTGAAGCTTTCTTT
CDR3 protein: CASSLLGTEAFF

clone size: .
CDR3 length: 15
J gene: TRBJ2-6
V gene: TRBV5-1
D gene: .
CDR3 DNA: TGCGCCAGCAGCCCTCAGGGGTCTGGGGCCAACGTCCTGACTTTC
CDR3 protein: CASSPQGSGANVLTF

clone size: .
CDR3 length: 16
J gene: TRBJ1-5
V gene: TRBV19
D gene: .
CDR3 DNA: TGTGCCAGTAGTATAGCGGGTGGCTATAGCAATCAGCCCCAGCATTTT
CDR3 protein: CASSIAGGYSNQPQHF

clone size: .
CDR3 length: 19
J gene: TRBJ2-1
V gene: TRBV5-6
D gene: TRBD2
CDR3 DNA: TGTGCCAGCAGCTTGGCCCTAGCGGGGGGCCACTTCTCCTACAATGAGCAGTTCTTC
CDR3 protein: CASSLALAGGHFSYNEQFF

clone size: few
CDR3 length: 15
J gene: TRBJ2-1
V gene: TRBV4-3
D gene: .
CDR3 DNA: TGCGCCAGCAGCTCTAGACAGGGAGGGTACAATGAGCAGTTCTTC
CDR3 protein: CASSSRQGGYNEQFF

clone size: few
CDR3 length: 15
J gene: TRBJ2-7
V gene: TRBV25-1
D gene: TRBD1
CDR3 DNA: TGTGCCAGCAGTTACCCCGGGACAGGGGCAGGTGAGCAGTACTTC
CDR3 protein: CASSYPGTGAGEQYF

clone size: .
CDR3 length: 19
J gene: TRBJ2-3
V gene: TRBV9
D gene: .
CDR3 DNA: TGTGCCAGCAGTCCCCCCCGGGGCGGGGGCCCTTCCCGCACAGATACGCAGTATTTT
CDR3 protein: CASSPPRGGGPSRTDTQYF

clone size: .
CDR3 length: 14
J gene: TRBJ1-2
V gene: TRBV28
D gene: .
CDR3 DNA: TGTGCCAGCAGTTCGGTCAGGAGGATTTGGGGCTACACCTTC
CDR3 protein: CASSSVRRIWGYTF

clone size: .
CDR3 length: 16
J gene: TRBJ1-4
V gene: TRBV11-2
D gene: .
CDR3 DNA: TGTGCCAGCAGCTTAGACTACAGGACGACGGGCGAAAAACTGTTTTTT
CDR3 protein: CASSLDYRTTGEKLFF

clone size: .
CDR3 length: 16
J gene: TRBJ1-6
V gene: TRBV27
D gene: .
CDR3 DNA: TGTGCCAGCAGTTTAAGAGTGAGCTCCTATAATTCACCCCTCCACTTT
CDR3 protein: CASSLRVSSYNSPLHF

clone size: .
CDR3 length: 14
J gene: TRBJ1-4
V gene: TRBV7-9
D gene: .
CDR3 DNA: TGTGCCAGCAGCAAGACAGGACTCCTCGGGAAACTGTTTTTT
CDR3 protein: CASSKTGLLGKLFF

clone size: once
CDR3 length: 17
J gene: TRBJ1-1
V gene: TRBV3-1/TRBV3-2
D gene: TRBD1
CDR3 DNA: TGTGCCAGCAGCCAAACGCCTTCCGACAGGGGTAACACTGAAGCTTTCTTT
CDR3 protein: CASSQTPSDRGNTEAFF

clone size: .
CDR3 length: 14
J gene: TRBJ2-7
V gene: TRBV4-3
D gene: .
CDR3 DNA: TGCGCCGCCGCGGAAGGGCAGGGGCAATACGAGCAGTACTTC
CDR3 protein: CAAAEGQGQYEQYF

clone size: .
CDR3 length: 13
J gene: TRBJ1-2
V gene: TRBV25-1
D gene: .
CDR3 DNA: TGTGCCAGCAGTGTATCCGGGACGGATGGCTACACCTTC
CDR3 protein: CASSVSGTDGYTF

clone size: .
CDR3 length: 14
J gene: TRBJ2-7
V gene: TRBV5-1
D gene: .
CDR3 DNA: TGCGCCAGCAGCTTGGTGGGGGGTAGCAACGAGCAGTACTTC
CDR3 protein: CASSLVGGSNEQYF

clone size: .
CDR3 length: 15
J gene: TRBJ1-4
V gene: TRBV5-5
D gene: .
CDR3 DNA: TGTGCCAGCAGCTTTGGGCCACAGCAGGGGGAAAAACTGTTTTTT
CDR3 protein: CASSFGPQQGEKLFF

clone size: .
CDR3 length: 13
J gene: TRBJ2-4
V gene: TRBV19
D gene: .
CDR3 DNA: TGTGCCAGTAGTATAGTAGCCAAAAACATTCAGTACTTC
CDR3 protein: CASSIVAKNIQYF

clone size: .
CDR3 length: 15
J gene: TRBJ1-1
V gene: TRBV7-8
D gene: TRBD1
CDR3 DNA: TGTGCCAGCAGCCAACTCAGGGGGTCGGCCACTGAAGCTTTCTTT
CDR3 protein: CASSQLRGSATEAFF

clone size: few
CDR3 length: 12
J gene: TRBJ1-6
V gene: TRBV11-2
D gene: .
CDR3 DNA: TGTGCCAGCAGCTATGAAAATTCACCCCTCCACTTT
CDR3 protein: CASSYENSPLHF

clone size: .
CDR3 length: 14
J gene: TRBJ2-1
V gene: TRBV3-1/TRBV3-2
D gene: TRBD1
CDR3 DNA: TGTGCCAGCAAGGACAGGGGTTCCTACAATGAGCAGTTCTTC
CDR3 protein: CASKDRGSYNEQFF

clone size: .
CDR3 length: 18
J gene: TRBJ2-1
V gene: TRBV4-1
D gene: .
CDR3 DNA: TGCGCCAGCAGCCAAGATAGGGAGGCGGCCACCTGGTACAATGAGCAGTTCTTC
CDR3 protein: CASSQDREAATWYNEQFF